The 26 T cell receptor beta chains in this list originate from one sample, sequenced in a study of spatial heterogeneity in lung cancer. Study-level results: Mutation counts in tumors were tracked by counts of expanded intratumoral alpha and beta TCRs.

Specified time point: sample taken at primary tumor resection. Their antigens remain unidentified. TCRdb re-called the 5' RACE reads through MiXCR, storing one row per CDR3 protein. The data contain 20,000 to 25,000 distinct CDR3 sequences, roughly 8.3% of them seen just once; the ten biggest clones take up 7.7%. The sample here was lung tumor tissue, taken at surgery. Source of these receptors: a male donor with early-stage non-small cell lung cancer.

This clonotype was seen ten or more times. The CDR3 nucleotides read TGCAGTGCTAGAGATTCAGGACGGCACAATTCACCCCTCCACTTT. Amino acids: CSARDSGRHNSPLHF. The gene calls are TRBV20-1 and TRBJ1-6, with D unresolved. Between the trimmed V and J ends, which lost 0 bases and 7 bases, there was a span of 13 bases. The V gene's germline CDR1 is DFQATT and CDR2 SNEGSKA (reference sequence). The CDR3 covers 15 residues.

There are many counts of this clonotype. V and J are TRBV19 and TRBJ1-2, with D possibly being TRBD1 (5 bases). The CDR3 loop spans 15 amino acids. Germline CDR1 is LNHDA and CDR2 is SQIVND (reference sequence). V was cut by 7 bases and J by 2 bases, with 17 bases left in between. CDR3 bases: TGTGCCAGTACCCCGGGGCAGTTCCTCAACTATGGCTACACCTTC. The encoded protein is CASTPGQFLNYGYTF.

There are many counts of this clonotype. This sequence joins TRBV20-1 and TRBJ2-3, with D maybe TRBD2 (5 bases). There are 15 residues in the CDR3. V was pared by 3 bases and J by 9 bases, with 22 bases between. The germline gives CDR1 DFQATT, CDR2 SNEGSKA (reference sequence). This chain's CDR3 is CSASHRGLVALTQYF. In nucleotides, the CDR3 is TGCAGTGCTAGCCACCGTGGACTCGTAGCACTCACGCAGTATTTT.

V is TRBV2 and J is TRBJ2-4, with D possibly TRBD2 on 6 matching bases. This CDR3 is 13 amino acids long. V lost 8 bases and J 0 bases, leaving 8 bases between the germline ends. Per the germline V gene, CDR1 is SNHLY and CDR2 is FYNNEI. The CDR3 bases are TGTGCCAGCCTGGGGGGAGCCAAAAACATTCAGTACTTC. As protein: CASLGGAKNIQYF.

The chain has TRBV7-2 and TRBJ2-7, with 9 bases lining up with TRBD2. The V segment lost 0 bases and the J segment 6 bases; nucleotides outside the gene matches: 12. CDR3 length: 17 residues. Germline V gene lookup returns CDR1 SGHTA and CDR2 FQGNSA. The CDR3 loop is CASSLALVVAGGREQYF. The CDR3 coding sequence is TGTGCCAGCAGCTTAGCGCTTGTGGTTGCGGGGGGGCGCGAGCAGTACTTC.

This clonotype came up many times. The chain carries TRBV7-3 and TRBJ1-1, with 8 nucleotides matching TRBD1. The CDR3 has 16 residues. Germline V lookup: CDR1 SGHTA, CDR2 FQGTGA. J gave up 0 bases and V 7 bases, and 10 bases lay outside the gene matches. The CDR3 region is CASIPDREVVNTEAFF. The CDR3 DNA is TGTGCCAGCATCCCGGACAGGGAGGTGGTGAACACTGAAGCTTTCTTT. Full variable domain (missing parts from reference TRBV7-3 and TRBJ1-1): GAGVSQTPSNKVTEKGKYVELRCDPISGHTALYWYRQSLGQGPEFLIYFQGTGAADDSGLPNDRFFAVRPEGSVSTLKIQRTERGDSAVYLCASIPDREVVNTEAFFGQGTRLTVV.

This clonotype was counted many times. The chain joins TRBV7-3 to TRBJ2-1; 7 positions agree with TRBD2. Per germline, CDR1 SGHTA and CDR2 FQGTGA. V dropped 4 bases and J dropped 8; count of bases not matched to a gene: 8. The CDR3 runs to 14 residues. The CDR3 protein is CASSWGGSGYEQFF. The CDR3 DNA sequence: TGTGCCAGCAGCTGGGGCGGGAGCGGTTATGAGCAGTTCTTC. Full variable domain (remainder filled in from reference TRBV7-3 and TRBJ2-1): GAGVSQTPSNKVTEKGKYVELRCDPISGHTALYWYRQSLGQGPEFLIYFQGTGAADDSGLPNDRFFAVRPEGSVSTLKIQRTERGDSAVYLCASSWGGSGYEQFFGPGTRLTVL.

Concerning this clonotype itself: This could be a read error, since a much larger clone is one nucleotide away. The chain uses TRBV5-1 and TRBJ2-1, with 9 bases matching TRBD2. The CDR3 totals 18 residues. Per the germline V gene, CDR1 is SGHRS and CDR2 is YFSETQ. This CDR3 reads CASRLVPGTSLFYNEQFF. CDR3 in DNA: TGCGCCAGCAGATTGGTCCCTGGGACTAGCTTGTTCTACAATGAGCAGTTCTTC.

In this sample, this clonotype turned up many times. The chain is built from TRBV28 and TRBJ2-3; D unresolved. Germline V gives CDR1 MDHEN, CDR2 SYDVKM. The CDR3 is 13 amino acids. The V and J ends lost 3 bases and 4 bases respectively, with 8 bases between them. This chain's CDR3 is CASSFLQPDTQYF. CDR3 nucleotide sequence: TGTGCCAGCAGTTTCTTACAGCCAGATACGCAGTATTTT.

This clonotype occurred many times. V and J are TRBV27 and TRBJ1-1; D gene ambiguous. The CDR3 extends over 13 amino acids. Germline CDR1 is MNHEY and CDR2 is SMNVEV (reference sequence). V was shortened by 4 bases and J by 4 bases, with 10 bases between the two germline ends. This chain's CDR3 is CASSWGEVTEAFF. Here the CDR3 DNA reads TGTGCCAGCAGTTGGGGTGAGGTCACTGAAGCTTTCTTT.

The chain recombines TRBV5-1 with TRBJ2-2; D ambiguous. Trimming stripped 4 bases from V and 7 bases from J, with 14 bases between. This CDR3 has 14 amino acids. Germline V gene sequence: CDR1 SGHRS, CDR2 YFSETQ. CDR3 bases: TGCGCCAGCAGCAAGGACCTCTACGTCGGGGAGCTGTTTTTT. Residues: CASSKDLYVGELFF.

This clonotype was detected ten times or more. CDR3 sequence (DNA): TGTGCCAGCAGCGGGACAGCACCTCTCCATCAGCCCCAGCATTTT. Translating it yields CASSGTAPLHQPQHF. The chain carries TRBV28 and TRBJ1-5; 7 bases match TRBD1. The trim removed 6 bases at V and 5 bases at J, leaving 10 bases unmatched. CDR3 length: 15 amino acids. Germline V gives CDR1 MDHEN, CDR2 SYDVKM.

This clonotype was counted a few times. The chain has TRBV27 and TRBJ2-2; 10 positions match TRBD2. Germline V gene sequence: CDR1 MNHEY, CDR2 SMNVEV (reference sequence). This CDR3 region has 16 residues. Trimming removed 3 bases from V and 6 bases from J; junction bases left unmatched: 7. The CDR3 protein is CASSLVTSGAAGELFF. In DNA form, the CDR3 reads TGTGCCAGCAGTTTGGTCACTAGCGGGGCCGCCGGGGAGCTGTTTTTT.

There are many counts of this clonotype. This chain connects TRBV10-2 to TRBJ2-7, with 9 bases fitting TRBD1. The CDR3 runs to 14 residues. CDR1 is WSHSY, CDR2 SAAADI, per germline. J was trimmed by 5 bases and V by 4 bases; bases with no gene match: 6. CDR3 nucleotide sequence: TGCGCCAGCAGTGGGAGACAGGGGGGAAACGAGCAGTACTTC. Translated, it gives CASSGRQGGNEQYF.

Only a few counts were recorded for this clonotype. CDR3 protein: CASSLAASGTDTQYF. The CDR3 DNA reads TGTGCCAGCAGCTTAGCTGCTAGCGGTACAGATACGCAGTATTTT. The rearrangement joins TRBV7-9 to TRBJ2-3; 7 nucleotides align to TRBD2. The CDR3 length is 15 residues. V shed 0 bases, J shed 3 bases, and the junction held 3 bases outside the gene matches. Germline assignment: CDR1 SEHNR and CDR2 FQNEAQ (reference sequence).

This clonotype was recorded a few times. The rearrangement uses TRBV6-5 and TRBJ2-5; 12 nucleotides line up with TRBD2. The CDR3 runs to 16 residues. Germline V gene lookup returns CDR1 MNHEY and CDR2 SVGAGI. With 2 bases clipped from V and 5 bases from J, the junction kept 6 bases outside the gene matches. CDR3 protein: CASSYPGLAGGETQYF. CDR3 in DNA: TGTGCCAGCAGTTACCCGGGGCTAGCGGGAGGGGAGACCCAGTACTTC.

This clonotype has only a few counts. The chain recombines TRBV20-1 with TRBJ2-5; D gene unclear. The CDR3 covers 11 residues. The germline V and J ends were trimmed by 6 bases and 4 bases, with 9 bases remaining between them. Germline CDR1 is DFQATT and CDR2 is SNEGSKA (reference sequence). CDR3 nucleotides: TGCAGTGCAAGAAAAGGAGAGACCCAGTACTTC. This gives the protein CSARKGETQYF.

This clonotype was seen only a few times. The rearrangement joins TRBV6-5 to TRBJ1-2; TRBD1 matches at 8 bases. The CDR3 covers 17 residues. Losses at the gene ends were 5 bases for V and 6 bases for J; bases not matched to a gene: 17. Per the germline V gene, CDR1 is MNHEY and CDR2 is SVGAGI. CDR3: CASSPQGALWYSDGYTF. Here the CDR3 DNA reads TGTGCCAGCAGTCCGCAGGGGGCTTTGTGGTATTCCGATGGCTACACCTTC.

This clonotype was observed many times. This chain joins TRBV11-2 and TRBJ1-1; no clear D. This CDR3 spans 13 amino acids. Germline V gene sequence: CDR1 SGHAT, CDR2 FQNNGV. Trimming took off 2 bases at V and 7 bases at J, with 11 bases between the two ends. The chain's CDR3 is CASSLQRGVEAFF. For the CDR3, the DNA is TGTGCCAGCAGCTTACAGCGGGGAGTTGAAGCTTTCTTT.

This clonotype was seen more than once but under ten times. The rearrangement links TRBV6-2 or TRBV6-3 to TRBJ2-5; 10 bases map to TRBD2. The CDR3 length is 16 residues. The V segment lost 6 bases and the J segment 1 base; nucleotides outside the gene matches: 8. The germline gives CDR1 MNHEY, CDR2 SVGEGT. Written as DNA, the CDR3 is TGTGCCAGCAGAGGACTAGCGGACCGACCCCAAGAGACCCAGTACTTC. Translation: CASRGLADRPQETQYF.

Details on this clonotype: One end of the junction varies from germline; a read error may be responsible. This chain connects TRBV5-1 to TRBJ2-3; D remains unclear. Germline V gene sequence: CDR1 SGHRS, CDR2 YFSETQ. The CDR3 covers 12 residues. The CDR3 loop is CTSSLLGDTQYF. The CDR3 DNA sequence: TGCACCAGCAGCTTGTTGGGGGATACGCAGTATTTT.

This clonotype was recorded many times. The chain recombines TRBV4-2 with TRBJ2-7, with TRBD2 matching 8 bases. The CDR3 consists of 15 residues. Per the germline V gene, CDR1 is LGHNA and CDR2 is YNFKEQ. V was pared by 4 bases and J by 2 bases, with 7 bases of the junction left unmatched. The CDR3 bases are TGTGCCAGCAGCCGAAGGGGACTAGACGCCTACGAGCAGTACTTC. It yields the protein CASSRRGLDAYEQYF.

This clonotype was seen repeatedly, ten times or more. The chain combines TRBV27 with TRBJ1-5; weak D call: TRBD1 (5 bases). Germline V gene sequence: CDR1 MNHEY, CDR2 SMNVEV (reference sequence). The CDR3 is 13 amino acids. V lost 2 bases to trimming and J lost 7 bases, with 9 bases between them. CDR3: CASSLSREQPQHF. The CDR3 nucleotides are TGTGCCAGCAGTTTAAGCAGGGAGCAGCCCCAGCATTTT.

The chain is built from TRBV11-2 and TRBJ2-2, with 7 bases fitting TRBD1. CDR3 length: 14 residues. Unmatched junction bases numbered 5, after V lost 6 bases and J lost 4 bases. Germline assignment: CDR1 SGHAT and CDR2 FQNNGV. The CDR3 sequence is CASSPTGPTGELFF. As DNA, the CDR3 is TGTGCCAGCAGTCCGACAGGGCCCACCGGGGAGCTGTTTTTT.

This clonotype was recorded many times. The CDR3 protein is CASSTRLGDTQYF. DNA for the CDR3: TGCGCCAGCAGCACACGACTCGGAGATACGCAGTATTTT. The chain uses TRBV4-1 and TRBJ2-3, with D unclear. Germline assignment: CDR1 MGHRA and CDR2 YSYEKL. V dropped 5 bases and J dropped 5 bases, with 11 bases sitting between them. The CDR3 loop spans 13 amino acids.

The chain is built from TRBV7-2 and TRBJ2-1; possibly TRBD1 or TRBD2 for D (5 bases each). The CDR3 spans 13 residues. CDR1 is SGHTA and CDR2 is FQGNSA in the germline V gene. Trimming shortened V by 5 bases and J by 5 bases, and 10 bases separated the two germline ends. The CDR3 loop reads CASSLGRNNEQFF. CDR3 nucleotide sequence: TGTGCCAGCAGCCTGGGACGGAACAATGAGCAGTTCTTC.